This T cell receptor beta chain was captured in a study of T cell responses to AZD1222 COVID-19 vaccine. The study's findings and limits: Spike was spanned by vaccine-associated CD4 TCRs, which were dominant at 160-218 and 743-854. Targeting of unmutated variant regions was reportedly seen in nearly half of spike-specific TCRs. Females outnumbered males among donors, who were mostly white British; clonal diversity was possibly underestimated.

This CDR3 comprises 16 residues. The germline gives CDR1 SGHDT, CDR2 YYEEEE. The germline V and J ends were trimmed by 1 base and 5 bases, with 16 bases remaining between them. As for this clone: Antigen unknown.

The protocol was immunoSEQ multiplex PCR, while the TCRdb copy is restricted to in-frame clones and leaves out a portion. The sample comprises some 150,000 clones, 90% of which are singletons, and approximately 1.8% rests with the top ten. The chain joins TRBV5-6 to TRBJ1-3; a possible D gene is TRBD1 (5 bases). This TCR derives from an adult in good health. The input for sequencing was peripheral blood, taken on day 0 of AZD1222 vaccination. The CDR3: CASSLRRGTRRNTIYF. CDR3 bases: TGTGCCAGCAGCTTGAGGAGGGGAACCAGGAGAAACACCATATATTTT.